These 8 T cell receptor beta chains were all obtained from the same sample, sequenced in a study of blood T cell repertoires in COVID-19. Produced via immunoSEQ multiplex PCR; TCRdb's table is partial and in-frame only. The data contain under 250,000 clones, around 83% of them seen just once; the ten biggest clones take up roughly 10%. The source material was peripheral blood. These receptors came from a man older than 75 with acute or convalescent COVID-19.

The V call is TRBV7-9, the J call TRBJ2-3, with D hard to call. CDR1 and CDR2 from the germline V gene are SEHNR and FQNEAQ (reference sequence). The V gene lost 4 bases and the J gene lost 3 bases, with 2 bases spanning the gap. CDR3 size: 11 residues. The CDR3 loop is CASSSTDTQYF. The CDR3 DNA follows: TGTGCCAGCAGCTCTACAGATACGCAGTATTTT.

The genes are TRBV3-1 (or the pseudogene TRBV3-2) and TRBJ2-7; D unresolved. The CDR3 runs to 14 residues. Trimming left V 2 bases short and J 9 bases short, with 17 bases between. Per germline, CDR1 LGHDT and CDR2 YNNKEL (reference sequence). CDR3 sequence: CASSQSGGGSRQYF. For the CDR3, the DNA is TGTGCCAGCAGCCAATCCGGTGGCGGATCGCGGCAGTACTTC.

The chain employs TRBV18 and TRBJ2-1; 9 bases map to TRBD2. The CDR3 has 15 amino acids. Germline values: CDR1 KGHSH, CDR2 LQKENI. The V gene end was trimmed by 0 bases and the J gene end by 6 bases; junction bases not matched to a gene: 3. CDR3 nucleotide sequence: TGTGCCAGCTCACCACCGATGCGGGAGGGCAATGAGCAGTTCTTC. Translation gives CASSPPMREGNEQFF.

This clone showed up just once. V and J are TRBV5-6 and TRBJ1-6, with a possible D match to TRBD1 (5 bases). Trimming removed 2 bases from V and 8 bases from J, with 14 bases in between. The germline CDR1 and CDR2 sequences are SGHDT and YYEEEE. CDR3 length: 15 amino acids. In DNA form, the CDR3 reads TGTGCCAGCAGCTTACCAGGCGGGGCGCATTCACCCCTCCACTTT. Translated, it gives CASSLPGGAHSPLHF.

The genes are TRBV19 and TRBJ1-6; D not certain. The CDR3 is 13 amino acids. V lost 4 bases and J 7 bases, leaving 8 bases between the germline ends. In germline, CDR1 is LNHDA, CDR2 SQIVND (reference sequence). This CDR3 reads CASSRLMNSPLHF. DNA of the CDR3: TGTGCCAGTAGTAGACTGATGAATTCACCCCTCCACTTT. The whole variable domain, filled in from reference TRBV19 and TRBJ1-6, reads DGGITQSPKYLFRKEGQNVTLSCEQNLNHDAMYWYRQDPGQGLRLIYYSQIVNDFQKGDIAEGYSVSREKKESFPLTVTSAQKNPTAFYLCASSRLMNSPLHFGNGTRLTVT.

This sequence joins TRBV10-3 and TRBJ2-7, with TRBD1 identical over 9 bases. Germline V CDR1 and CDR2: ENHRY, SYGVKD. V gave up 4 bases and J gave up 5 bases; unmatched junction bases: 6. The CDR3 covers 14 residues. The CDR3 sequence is CAISGRDREDEQYF. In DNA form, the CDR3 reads TGTGCCATCAGTGGCCGGGACAGGGAGGACGAGCAGTACTTC.

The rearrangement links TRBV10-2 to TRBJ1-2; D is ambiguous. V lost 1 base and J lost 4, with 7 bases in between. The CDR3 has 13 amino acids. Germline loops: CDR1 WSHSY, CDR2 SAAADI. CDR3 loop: CASSELGSYGYTF. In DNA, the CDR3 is TGCGCCAGCAGTGAGTTAGGGAGCTATGGCTACACCTTC.

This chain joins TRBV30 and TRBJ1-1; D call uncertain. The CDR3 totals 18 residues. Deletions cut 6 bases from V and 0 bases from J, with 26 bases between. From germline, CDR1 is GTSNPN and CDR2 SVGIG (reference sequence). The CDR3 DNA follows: TGTGCCTGCTTGACAAATAGAACACTGAAGCTGATGAACACTGAAGCTTTCTTT. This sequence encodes CACLTNRTLKLMNTEAFF.